Presented here are 21 T cell receptor beta chains from one specimen sequenced in a study of early T cells in non-severe SARS-CoV-2 infection. TCRdb called the 5' RACE reads again in MiXCR, with one record for every CDR3 protein. The sample has some 88,000 distinct CDR3 sequences, roughly 17% seen once. The sample in question was whole blood, obtained at baseline. The receptor set was obtained from an adult who was a healthcare worker with PCR-confirmed SARS-CoV-2 infection or an uninfected control (not recorded which).

V and J are TRBV10-2 and TRBJ1-2; the match to TRBD1 covers 10 bases. The V and J ends lost 8 bases and 7 bases, in that order; junction bases with no gene match: 10. Germline-derived CDR1 and CDR2 are WSHSY and SAAADI. This CDR3 spans 14 amino acids. CDR3 region: CASSPGTGVGGYTF. CDR3 nucleotides: TGCGCCAGCTCCCCCGGGACAGGGGTAGGTGGCTACACCTTC.

This clonotype came up once. This chain uses TRBV10-2 with TRBJ2-1; 12 bases fit TRBD2. There are 17 residues in the CDR3. Germline V gene data show CDR1 as WSHSY and CDR2 as SAAADI. Germline trimming cut 4 bases from V and 3 bases from J; bases unmatched to any gene: 7. The CDR3 loop is CASSGARLAGVYNEQFF. DNA of the CDR3: TGCGCCAGCAGTGGGGCACGACTAGCGGGAGTCTACAATGAGCAGTTCTTC.

This clonotype appeared a few times. The V and J genes are TRBV6-6 and TRBJ2-1; 10 bases are shared with TRBD2. Unmatched junction bases numbered 12, after V lost 8 bases and J lost 8 bases. From germline, CDR1 is MNHNY and CDR2 SVGAGI (reference sequence). This CDR3 has 15 residues. The chain's CDR3 is CASEGQREGMDEQFF. The CDR3 DNA reads TGTGCCAGCGAGGGACAGCGGGAGGGCATGGATGAGCAGTTCTTC.

In its sample, this clonotype was seen a few times. The J gene is TRBJ2-1, the V gene TRBV20-1, with D uncertain. This CDR3 is built from 12 residues. Germline CDR1 reads DFQATT; CDR2 reads SNEGSKA (reference sequence). Trimming took off 3 bases at V and 4 bases at J, with 7 bases between the two ends. The CDR3 DNA reads as TGCAGTGCTAGTACCGATTACAATGAGCAGTTCTTC. Translation gives CSASTDYNEQFF.

The sample holds many counts of this clonotype. This chain links TRBV10-3 with TRBJ1-5; TRBD1 agrees at 7 bases. The CDR3 length is 17 residues. Germline CDR1 reads ENHRY; CDR2 reads SYGVKD. J was trimmed by 2 bases and V by 8 bases; bases with no gene match: 15. CDR3 sequence: CAISGGGEMSGNQPQHF. Here the CDR3 DNA reads TGTGCCATCTCAGGAGGGGGCGAGATGTCGGGCAATCAGCCCCAGCATTTT.

This clonotype was counted a few times. The rearrangement links TRBV28 to TRBJ1-1, with TRBD1 as a possible D gene (5 bases). This CDR3 contains 11 residues. V was cut by 10 bases and J by 1 base, with 7 bases left in between. Germline V gene data show CDR1 as MDHEN and CDR2 as SYDVKM. The CDR3 here is CAIRENTEAFF. CDR3 bases: TGTGCCATCAGGGAGAACACTGAAGCTTTCTTT.

This clonotype was counted ten times or more. V gene TRBV6-1 combines with J gene TRBJ2-5; D gene uncertain. V was trimmed by 2 bases and J by 2 bases, leaving 6 bases between them. The germline V gene encodes CDR1 MNHNS and CDR2 SASEGT. CDR3 length: 13 residues. As DNA, the CDR3 is TGTGCCAGCAGTGAACAGAATCAAGAGACCCAGTACTTC. It yields the protein CASSEQNQETQYF.

This clonotype was recorded at least ten times. The rearrangement joins TRBV7-9 to TRBJ2-2, with D hard to call. Trimming removed 7 bases at V and 6 bases at J, with 9 bases between. CDR3 length: 12 residues. The germline gives CDR1 SEHNR, CDR2 FQNEAQ (reference sequence). The CDR3, as DNA: TGTGCCAGCACCAGCTTGGCCGGGGAGCTGTTTTTT. Encoded protein: CASTSLAGELFF.

The chain has TRBV11-2 and TRBJ2-5; 7 bases line up with TRBD2. Germline CDR1 and CDR2: SGHAT and FQNNGV. The J segment lost 2 bases and the V segment lost 5 bases, leaving 5 bases of the junction unmatched. The CDR3 is 14 residues long. CDR3 residues: CASSEAGLQETQYF. In DNA, the CDR3 is TGTGCCAGCAGCGAGGCGGGACTACAAGAGACCCAGTACTTC.

This clonotype occurred once. The V and J genes are TRBV6-5 and TRBJ2-7; D possibly corresponds to TRBD2 (6 bases). V was trimmed by 0 bases and J by 5 bases, leaving 26 bases between them. This CDR3 comprises 19 residues. Germline CDR1 is MNHEY and CDR2 is SVGAGI. CDR3 protein: CASSYSIAPFGGRTNEQYF. The CDR3 nucleotides read TGTGCCAGCAGTTACTCGATCGCTCCTTTCGGAGGGAGAACAAACGAGCAGTACTTC.

The chain links TRBV21-1 to TRBJ1-4; the table's TRBD1 call for D was not verified on the DNA. TRBV21-1 is a recognized pseudogene. The CDR3 runs to 14 residues. This CDR3 is CASSKDRVHEKLFF. CDR3 nucleotides: TGTGCCAGCAGCAAGGACAGGGTGCATGAAAAACTGTTTTTT.

This clonotype occurred many times. The chain couples TRBV28 to TRBJ2-1, with TRBD2 matching over 9 bases. The CDR3 has 16 amino acids. The germline V gene encodes CDR1 MDHEN and CDR2 SYDVKM. V was pared by 4 bases and J by 7 bases, with 11 bases of the junction left unmatched. CDR3 protein: CASSSPRREGSNEQFF. The CDR3 bases are TGTGCCAGCAGTTCCCCTAGGCGGGAGGGCTCAAATGAGCAGTTCTTC.

This clonotype was seen at least ten times. This chain links TRBV20-1 with TRBJ2-5; maybe TRBD1 (6 bases). CDR3 length: 13 amino acids. Germline V gene lookup returns CDR1 DFQATT and CDR2 SNEGSKA (reference sequence). Trimming cost V 4 bases and J 1 base, with 10 bases left between them. CDR3 in amino acids: CSAIRTAQETQYF. Here the CDR3 DNA reads TGCAGTGCTATCAGGACAGCCCAAGAGACCCAGTACTTC.

This clonotype was picked up a small number of times. The gene calls are TRBV20-1 and TRBJ2-4; 7 nucleotides match TRBD1. V trimming: 7 bases; J trimming: 6 bases; junction bases outside the gene matches: 9. The germline V gene has CDR1 DFQATT and CDR2 SNEGSKA (reference sequence). This CDR3 has 13 amino acids. CDR3 sequence (DNA): TGCAGTGTCAACAGGGGACGGGTAAACATTCAGTACTTC. The encoded protein is CSVNRGRVNIQYF.

J is TRBJ1-2 and V is TRBV20-1; 7 positions match TRBD1. In germline, CDR1 is DFQATT, CDR2 SNEGSKA (reference sequence). J was trimmed by 6 bases and V by 2 bases; bases with no gene match: 9. There are 14 residues in the CDR3. The CDR3 spells CSARLVDRDNGYTF. Written as DNA, the CDR3 is TGCAGTGCTAGACTAGTAGACAGGGACAATGGCTACACCTTC.

This clonotype was seen more than once but under ten times. The V call is TRBV20-1, the J call TRBJ1-2, with D maybe TRBD1 (5 bases). The CDR3 totals 13 residues. Trimming removed 0 bases from V and 4 bases from J, with 9 bases in between. Germline V gene sequence: CDR1 DFQATT, CDR2 SNEGSKA (reference sequence). CDR3 loop: CSARDPDSYGYTF. The CDR3 coding sequence is TGCAGTGCTAGAGACCCAGACAGCTATGGCTACACCTTC.

The V gene is TRBV19, the J gene TRBJ2-7; 7 bases map to TRBD2. Germline V CDR1 and CDR2: LNHDA, SQIVND (reference sequence). Trimming took 5 bases from V and 2 from J; bases not matched to a gene: 3. CDR3 size: 13 residues. The CDR3 nucleotides read TGTGCCAGTAGTCGCGGGAGAGCCTACGAGCAGTACTTC. This codes for CASSRGRAYEQYF.

The chain employs TRBV5-4 and TRBJ1-1; tentative D call: TRBD1 (5 bases). Germline V CDR1 and CDR2: SGHNT, YYREEE (reference sequence). This CDR3 contains 15 residues. The V gene lost 1 base and the J gene lost 4 bases, with 14 bases spanning the gap. The CDR3: CASSLPAAGPTEAFF. CDR3 bases: TGTGCCAGCAGCTTGCCCGCGGCAGGGCCCACTGAAGCTTTCTTT.

The chain has TRBV20-1 and TRBJ2-7; TRBD2 is a possible D gene (6 bases). Per germline, CDR1 DFQATT and CDR2 SNEGSKA (reference sequence). Between the trimmed V and J ends, which lost 3 bases and 3 bases, there was a span of 9 bases. The CDR3 consists of 12 residues. CDR3 sequence (DNA): TGCAGTGCTAGCGGGAGTTTCTACGAGCAGTACTTC. It encodes CSASGSFYEQYF.

A few counts support this clonotype. The V gene is TRBV6-1, the J gene TRBJ2-7; D is possibly TRBD1 (5 bases). This CDR3 spans 12 amino acids. Germline CDR1 MNHNS, CDR2 SASEGT. Written as DNA, the CDR3 is TGTGCTTTTGGCAGGGCCGCATACGAGCAGTACTTC. It translates to CAFGRAAYEQYF.

This clonotype was seen only a few times. The chain couples TRBV5-5 to TRBJ2-7, with 10 bases lining up with TRBD1. The germline V gene encodes CDR1 SGHKS and CDR2 YYEKEE (reference sequence). Germline trimming cut 3 bases from V and 2 bases from J; bases unmatched to any gene: 5. This CDR3 is 15 amino acids long. CDR3 region: CASSSQGTGAYEQYF. DNA for the CDR3: TGTGCCAGCAGCTCGCAAGGGACAGGGGCCTACGAGCAGTACTTC.